The text below deals with one TCR beta chain. Its target is unknown. The ends lost 4 bases at V and 5 bases at J; junction bases unmatched: 7. From germline, CDR1 is SGHRS and CDR2 YFSETQ. The CDR3 has 15 amino acids. The sample originates from a study of cytomegalovirus exposure and HLA in healthy donors. Study results and limitations: First-cohort TCR clusters tended to co-occur in the 120 or so validation repertoires, a later analysis found. High specificity and sensitivity for cytomegalovirus status were reported for the classifier.

Produced via immunoSEQ multiplex PCR; TCRdb's table is partial and in-frame only. The top ten clones hold around 3.8% of a sample with about 160,000 clones, 89% of them seen once. The TCR was taken from a man between 18 and 35 years old in good health and CMV-seropositive. The chain joins TRBV5-1 to TRBJ2-7; 12 bases fit TRBD2. Sequences were obtained from PBMCs. In DNA, the CDR3 is TGCGCCAGCAGCCCTCTCAGACTAGCGGGAGACGAGCAGTACTTC. Its protein is CASSPLRLAGDEQYF.